The 14 T cell receptor beta chains given below trace back to one sample, sequenced in a study of shared clonotypes between healthy human individuals (TCRdb year 2020). Library preparation employed the immunoSEQ multiplex PCR assay. TCRdb retrieved this table from immuneACCESS and kept in-frame rearrangements only. Not all clones are present; in checked studies, unresolved V genes account for under half, and no reason is known for the remainder. The sample table holds under 1,100,000 clones, of which about 75% were seen once. The top ten hold about 1.5% of the sample. Sequencing was performed on memory CD4+ T cells sorted from blood. The cell subset or site label for this specimen denotes: CD45RA-negative fraction. These receptors were obtained from a man aged 18 to 30 in good health.

The chain uses TRBV11-1 and TRBJ2-2; D is unclear. Germline-derived CDR1 and CDR2 are SGHAT and FQDESV (reference sequence). V was cut by 1 base and J by 4 bases, with 4 bases left in between. The length of the CDR3 is 13 residues. CDR3 amino acids: CASSLDGTGELFF. In DNA, the CDR3 is TGTGCCAGCAGCTTAGACGGCACCGGGGAGCTGTTTTTT.

This chain joins TRBV10-2 and TRBJ2-3, with unresolved D. Germline values: CDR1 WSHSY, CDR2 SAAADI. The CDR3 sequence is 17 residues long. Between the trimmed V and J ends, which lost 0 bases and 1 base, there was a span of 14 bases. As DNA, the CDR3 is TGCGCCAGCAGTGAGTCAAACCGAAACTCCCGCACAGATACGCAGTATTTT. This sequence encodes CASSESNRNSRTDTQYF.

This clone appeared a few times. V is TRBV5-1 and J is TRBJ2-3; D unresolved. The V end was cut by 4 bases, the J end by 5 bases, with 14 bases between. The CDR3 totals 14 residues. The germline V gene has CDR1 SGHRS and CDR2 YFSETQ. The CDR3, as DNA: TGCGCCAGCAGCCCGGATGGAACTATAGATACGCAGTATTTT. It is translated as CASSPDGTIDTQYF.

The V call is TRBV6-1, the J call TRBJ1-2, with a possible D match to TRBD1 (5 bases). Germline lookup yields CDR1 MNHNS and CDR2 SASEGT. The CDR3 totals 13 residues. Between the trimmed V and J ends, which lost 4 bases and 6 bases, there was a span of 12 bases. The CDR3: CASSGRVRDGYTF. The DNA of the CDR3 is TGTGCCAGCAGTGGACGGGTCAGGGATGGCTACACCTTC.

This sequence joins TRBV7-2 and TRBJ1-1; 9 nucleotides match TRBD1. V lost 5 bases to trimming and J lost 5 bases; unmatched junction nucleotides: 6. Germline loops: CDR1 SGHTA, CDR2 FQGNSA. The CDR3 is made up of 14 amino acids. The CDR3 DNA follows: TGTGCCAGCAGCCAGGGACAGGGAGAAACTGAAGCTTTCTTT. It codes for CASSQGQGETEAFF.

The V gene is TRBV18, the J gene TRBJ1-6; D not certain. The CDR3 has 14 residues. Trimming took off 1 base at V and 11 bases at J, with 12 bases between the two ends. Germline CDR1 KGHSH, CDR2 LQKENI. The CDR3 region is CASSPRSGITPLHF. CDR3 DNA: TGTGCCAGCTCACCACGGTCGGGGATTACACCCCTCCACTTT.

The V call is TRBV15, the J call TRBJ1-2; no firm D call. Trimming pared 0 bases from V and 4 bases from J, leaving 15 bases between. The germline CDR1 and CDR2 sequences are LNHNV and YYDKDF (reference sequence). This CDR3 region has 16 residues. The CDR3 sequence is CATSRDRDLRVYGYTF. The CDR3 DNA sequence: TGTGCCACCAGCAGAGATAGAGACCTTCGGGTCTATGGCTACACCTTC. Looking up the rest from reference TRBV15 and TRBJ1-2 gives the full variable domain: DAMVIQNPRYQVTQFGKPVTLSCSQTLNHNVMYWYQQKSSQAPKLLFHYYDKDFNNEADTPDNFQSRRPNTSFCFLDIRSPGLGDTAMYLCATSRDRDLRVYGYTFGSGTRLTVV.

This chain uses TRBV2 with TRBJ1-1; no clear D gene. The CDR3 totals 12 residues. The germline CDR1 and CDR2 sequences are SNHLY and FYNNEI. V was cut by 5 bases and J by 3 bases, with 7 bases left in between. CDR3 sequence: CASSQDHTEAFF. CDR3 nucleotide sequence: TGTGCCAGCAGTCAAGACCACACTGAAGCTTTCTTT.

The chain has TRBV5-6 and TRBJ2-5; D is ambiguous. The CDR3 loop spans 13 amino acids. Germline CDR1 reads SGHDT; CDR2 reads YYEEEE. V lost 2 bases and J lost 5, with 10 bases in between. As DNA, the CDR3 is TGTGCCAGCAGCTTACCCGTTGAGGAGACCCAGTACTTC. This codes for CASSLPVEETQYF.

This chain uses TRBV6-6 with TRBJ1-1, with D tentatively TRBD1 (6 bases). The CDR3 consists of 14 residues. Germline assignment: CDR1 MNHNY and CDR2 SVGAGI (reference sequence). Trimming removed 10 bases at V and 5 bases at J, with 20 bases between. In nucleotides, the CDR3 is TGTGCCACCGAGCCCGGGACACACCGGACTGAAGCTTTCTTT. Translated, it gives CATEPGTHRTEAFF.

Of note for this clone: Other DNA variants within this sample encode the same CDR3. The rearrangement joins TRBV6-5 to TRBJ1-2; D is unresolved. Germline CDR1 MNHEY, CDR2 SVGAGI. The CDR3 extends over 15 amino acids. Trimming removed 2 bases at V and 0 bases at J, with 10 bases between. The CDR3: CASSYSSGANYGYTF. The CDR3 nucleotides are TGTGCCAGCAGTTACAGTTCAGGAGCTAACTATGGCTACACCTTC.

The chain recombines TRBV5-1 with TRBJ2-5, with D possibly matching TRBD2 (5 bases). This CDR3 is built from 13 residues. Germline CDR1 and CDR2: SGHRS and YFSETQ. With 0 bases removed from V and 7 bases from J, the gap between germline ends came to 10 bases. The DNA of the CDR3 is TGCGCCAGCAGCTTGGAGGCCGGAGGGACCCAGTACTTC. Amino acids: CASSLEAGGTQYF.

This CDR3 reads CAWGISGSTDTQYF. For the CDR3, the DNA is TGTGCCTGGGGTATTAGCGGGAGCACAGATACGCAGTATTTT. This chain uses TRBV30 with TRBJ2-3; 7 bases map to TRBD2. The germline CDR1 and CDR2 sequences are GTSNPN and SVGIG (reference sequence). V was pared by 5 bases and J by 0 bases, with 5 bases of the junction left unmatched. This CDR3 has 14 amino acids.

In the case of this clone: Other DNA sequences of this sample code for an identical CDR3. J is TRBJ1-1 and V is TRBV30, with D possibly matching TRBD1 (6 bases). Germline V gives CDR1 GTSNPN, CDR2 SVGIG (reference sequence). The CDR3 length is 12 residues. V shed 4 bases and J shed 2 bases, with 8 bases lying between them. This chain's CDR3 is CAWTQGNTEAFF. CDR3 nucleotide sequence: TGTGCCTGGACACAGGGAAACACTGAAGCTTTCTTT.